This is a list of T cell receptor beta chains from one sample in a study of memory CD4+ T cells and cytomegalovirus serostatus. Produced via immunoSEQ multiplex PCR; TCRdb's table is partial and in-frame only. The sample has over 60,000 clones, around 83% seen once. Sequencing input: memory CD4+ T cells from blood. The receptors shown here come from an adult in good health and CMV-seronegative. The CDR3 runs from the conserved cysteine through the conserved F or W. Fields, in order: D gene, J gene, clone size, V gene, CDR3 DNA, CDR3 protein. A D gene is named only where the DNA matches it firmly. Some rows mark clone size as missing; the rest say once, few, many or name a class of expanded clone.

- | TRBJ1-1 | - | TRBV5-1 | TGCGCCAGCAGAAACCCGGAGTTACGAGGGGAGGGTATGAACACTGAAGCTTTCTTT | CASRNPELRGEGMNTEAFF
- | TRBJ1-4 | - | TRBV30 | TGTGCCTGGAGTAGGGGGTTTAATGAAAAACTGTTTTTT | CAWSRGFNEKLFF
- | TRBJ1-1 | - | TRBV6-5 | TGTGCCAGCAGCCCCCCGGGGGGGGCAGGCACTGAAGCTTTCTTT | CASSPPGGAGTEAFF
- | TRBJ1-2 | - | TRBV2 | TGTGCCAGCAACGAACAGGGCCACTATGGCTACACCTTC | CASNEQGHYGYTF
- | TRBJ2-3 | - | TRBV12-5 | TGTGCTAGTGGTTTGAAGGACAGCACAGATACGCAGTATTTT | CASGLKDSTDTQYF
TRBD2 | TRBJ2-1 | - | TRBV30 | TGTGCCTGGAGCGTCCCCTTTTCCGGGGGGGTGGTGCGTGATGAGCAGTTCTTC | CAWSVPFSGGVVRDEQFF
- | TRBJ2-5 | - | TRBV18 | TGTGCCAGCTCACCCCGGGACCTCGTGGGGGCCCAGTACTTC | CASSPRDLVGAQYF
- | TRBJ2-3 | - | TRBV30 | TGTGCCTGGAGTGGGGCTAGCACAGATACGCAGTATTTT | CAWSGASTDTQYF
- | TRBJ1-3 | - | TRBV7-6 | TGTGCCAGTGGGGCTTCGGCCTCTGGAAACACCATATATTTT | CASGASASGNTIYF
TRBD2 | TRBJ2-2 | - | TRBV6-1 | TGTGCCAGCAGTTGGCTAGCGGAGAACACCGGGGAGCTGTTTTTT | CASSWLAENTGELFF
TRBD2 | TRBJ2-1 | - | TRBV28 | TGTGCCAGCAGCTCTCCTAATAGCGGGAGGCTGATCTTC | CASSSPNSGRLIF
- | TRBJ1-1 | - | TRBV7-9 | TGTGCCAGCAGCTCCCGGACGGTTAGGGGACCCATTGAAGCTTTCTTT | CASSSRTVRGPIEAFF
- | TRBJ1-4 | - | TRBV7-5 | TGTGTCAGAAGCTTTGGTTCCGCAGAGAAACTGTTTTTT | CVRSFGSAEKLFF
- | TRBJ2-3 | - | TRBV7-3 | TGTGCCAGCAGCTTACTTCCGGGATACACAGATACGCAGTATTTT | CASSLLPGYTDTQYF
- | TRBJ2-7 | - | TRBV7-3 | TGTGCCAGCAGCTTAAGCCCTAGCGTAAAAGGCGACGAGCAGTACTTC | CASSLSPSVKGDEQYF
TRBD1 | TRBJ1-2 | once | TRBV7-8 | TGTGCCAGCAGCTTGGGGGGGACAGGGGGCCGCGGCTATGGCTACACCTTC | CASSLGGTGGRGYGYTF
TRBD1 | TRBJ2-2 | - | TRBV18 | TGTGCCAGCTCACCAGCCAGGGGGAGCACCGGGGAGCTGTTTTTT | CASSPARGSTGELFF
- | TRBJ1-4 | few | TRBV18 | TGTGCCAGCTCACCACAGGGAGCGCTAACTAATGAAAAACTGTTTTTT | CASSPQGALTNEKLFF
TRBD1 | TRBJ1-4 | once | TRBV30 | TGTGCCTGGAGCCGGACAGGGTCAGGGGGTGAAAAACTGTTTTTT | CAWSRTGSGGEKLFF
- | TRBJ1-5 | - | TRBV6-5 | TGTGCCAGCAGTTACCAAGGAAGGAGCAATCAGCCCCAGCATTTT | CASSYQGRSNQPQHF
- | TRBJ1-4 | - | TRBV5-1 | TGCGCCAGCAGGCCCCGGACTTCGGAAAAACTGTTTTTT | CASRPRTSEKLFF
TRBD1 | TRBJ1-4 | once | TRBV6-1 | TGTGCCAGCAGTGCCTCGGACAGGGACTTCTCAACTAATGAAAAACTGTTTTTT | CASSASDRDFSTNEKLFF
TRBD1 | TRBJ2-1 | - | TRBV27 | TGTGCCAGCAGTACGTACGGGACAGATTACAATGAGCAGTTCTTC | CASSTYGTDYNEQFF
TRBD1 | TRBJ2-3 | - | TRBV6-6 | TGTGCCAGCAGGACAGGGGGCAAAGATACGCAGTATTTT | CASRTGGKDTQYF
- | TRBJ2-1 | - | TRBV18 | TGTGCCAGCTCACAGGGACAACCAGCCTACAATGAGCAGTTCTTC | CASSQGQPAYNEQFF
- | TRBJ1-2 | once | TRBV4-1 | TGCGCCAGCAGCCAACGGGACGGCTATGGCTACACCTTC | CASSQRDGYGYTF
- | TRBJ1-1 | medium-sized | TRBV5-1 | TGCGCCAGCAGCTTAGAGGGTGTCACTGAAGCTTTCTTT | CASSLEGVTEAFF